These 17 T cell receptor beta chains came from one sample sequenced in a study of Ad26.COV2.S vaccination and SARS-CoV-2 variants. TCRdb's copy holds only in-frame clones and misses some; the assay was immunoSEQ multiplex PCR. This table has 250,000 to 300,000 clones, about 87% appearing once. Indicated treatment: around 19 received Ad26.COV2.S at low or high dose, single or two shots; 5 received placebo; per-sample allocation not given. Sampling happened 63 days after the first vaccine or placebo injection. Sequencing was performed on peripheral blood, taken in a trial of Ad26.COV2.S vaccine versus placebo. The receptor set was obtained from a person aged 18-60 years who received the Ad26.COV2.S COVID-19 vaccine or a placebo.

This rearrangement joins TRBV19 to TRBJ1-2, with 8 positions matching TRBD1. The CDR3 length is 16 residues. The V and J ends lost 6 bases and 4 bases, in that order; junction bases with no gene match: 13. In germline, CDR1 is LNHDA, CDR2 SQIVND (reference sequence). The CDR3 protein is CASSNRGGQGGYGYTF. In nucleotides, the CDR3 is TGTGCCAGTAGCAATAGGGGAGGACAGGGTGGCTATGGCTACACCTTC.

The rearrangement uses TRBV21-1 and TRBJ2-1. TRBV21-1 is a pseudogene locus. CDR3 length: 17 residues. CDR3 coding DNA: TGTGCCAGCAGCGCACGGCGGGACATGACGTTCTACAATGAGCAGTTCTTC. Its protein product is CASSARRDMTFYNEQFF.

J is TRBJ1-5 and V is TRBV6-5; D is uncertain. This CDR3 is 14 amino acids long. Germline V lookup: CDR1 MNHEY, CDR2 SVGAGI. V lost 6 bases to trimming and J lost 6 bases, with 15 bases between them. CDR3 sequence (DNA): TGTGCCAGCAGGGCCACCGCCCCGAGTCAGCCCCAGCATTTT. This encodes CASRATAPSQPQHF.

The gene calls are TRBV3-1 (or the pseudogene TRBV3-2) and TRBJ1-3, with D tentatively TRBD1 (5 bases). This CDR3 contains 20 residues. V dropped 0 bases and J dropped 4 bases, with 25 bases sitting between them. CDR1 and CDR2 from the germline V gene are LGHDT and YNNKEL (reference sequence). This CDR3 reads CASSQDGQGRNLFSGNTIYF. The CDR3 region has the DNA TGTGCCAGCAGCCAAGACGGCCAGGGTAGGAACCTCTTCTCCGGAAACACCATATATTTT.

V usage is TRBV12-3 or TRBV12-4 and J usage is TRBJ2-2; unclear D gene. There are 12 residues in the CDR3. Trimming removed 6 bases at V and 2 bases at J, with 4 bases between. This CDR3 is CASRFNTGELFF. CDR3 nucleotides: TGTGCCAGCAGGTTCAACACCGGGGAGCTGTTTTTT.

Here the CDR3 reads CASSLLGMGNEQFF. The CDR3 region has the DNA TGTGCCAGCAGCTTATTAGGAATGGGGAATGAGCAGTTCTTC. The genes are TRBV7-9 and TRBJ2-1, with D hard to call. CDR1 SEHNR and CDR2 FQNEAQ come from the germline V gene (reference sequence). V was shortened by 2 bases and J by 7 bases, with 12 bases between the two germline ends. This CDR3 contains 14 residues.

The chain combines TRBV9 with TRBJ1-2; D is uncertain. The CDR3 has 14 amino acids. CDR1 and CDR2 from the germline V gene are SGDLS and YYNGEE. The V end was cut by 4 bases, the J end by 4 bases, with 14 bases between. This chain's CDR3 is CASSPMTGGYGYTF. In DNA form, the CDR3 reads TGTGCCAGCAGCCCGATGACGGGAGGCTATGGCTACACCTTC.

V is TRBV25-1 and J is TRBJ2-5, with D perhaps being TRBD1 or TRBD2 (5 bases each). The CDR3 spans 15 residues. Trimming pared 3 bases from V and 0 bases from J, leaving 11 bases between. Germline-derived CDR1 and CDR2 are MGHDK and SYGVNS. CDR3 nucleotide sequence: TGTGCCAGCAGTGACTCAGGGACCTACCAAGAGACCCAGTACTTC. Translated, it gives CASSDSGTYQETQYF.

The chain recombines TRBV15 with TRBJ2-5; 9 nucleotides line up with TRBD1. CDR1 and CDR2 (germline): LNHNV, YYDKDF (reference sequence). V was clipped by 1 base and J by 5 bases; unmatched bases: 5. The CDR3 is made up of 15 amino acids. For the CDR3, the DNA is TGTGCCACCAGCAGAGCTGGACAGGGGACGGAGACCCAGTACTTC. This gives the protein CATSRAGQGTETQYF.

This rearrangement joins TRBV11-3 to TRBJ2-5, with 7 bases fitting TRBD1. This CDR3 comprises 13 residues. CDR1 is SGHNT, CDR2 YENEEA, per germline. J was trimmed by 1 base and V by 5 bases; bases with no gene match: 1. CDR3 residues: CASSRDSQETQYF. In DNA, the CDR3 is TGTGCCAGCAGCAGGGACAGCCAAGAGACCCAGTACTTC.

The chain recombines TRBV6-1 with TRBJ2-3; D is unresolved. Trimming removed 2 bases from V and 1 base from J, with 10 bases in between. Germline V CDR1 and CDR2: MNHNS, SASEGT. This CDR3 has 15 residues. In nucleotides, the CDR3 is TGTGCCAGCAGTGAACCCCACGGACGCACAGATACGCAGTATTTT. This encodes CASSEPHGRTDTQYF.

CDR3 region: CASSLSRGLLYEQYF. Here the CDR3 DNA reads TGTGCCAGCAGCCTTTCGAGGGGGCTACTCTACGAGCAGTACTTC. This sequence joins TRBV27 and TRBJ2-7, with TRBD1 identical over 7 bases. V gave up 6 bases and J gave up 3 bases; unmatched junction bases: 11. Germline loops: CDR1 MNHEY, CDR2 SMNVEV (reference sequence). The CDR3 spans 15 residues.

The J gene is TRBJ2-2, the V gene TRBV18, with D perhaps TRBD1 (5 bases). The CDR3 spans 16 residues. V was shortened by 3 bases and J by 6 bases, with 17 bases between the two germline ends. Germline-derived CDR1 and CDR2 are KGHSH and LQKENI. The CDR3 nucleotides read TGTGCCAGCTCACCTGACACTAAAACAGGCCCCGGGGAGCTGTTTTTT. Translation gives CASSPDTKTGPGELFF.

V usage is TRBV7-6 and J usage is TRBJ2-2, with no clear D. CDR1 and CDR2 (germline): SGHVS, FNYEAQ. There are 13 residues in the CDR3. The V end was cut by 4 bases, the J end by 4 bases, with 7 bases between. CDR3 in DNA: TGTGCCAGCAGCTCGCAGGTCACCGGGGAGCTGTTTTTT. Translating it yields CASSSQVTGELFF.

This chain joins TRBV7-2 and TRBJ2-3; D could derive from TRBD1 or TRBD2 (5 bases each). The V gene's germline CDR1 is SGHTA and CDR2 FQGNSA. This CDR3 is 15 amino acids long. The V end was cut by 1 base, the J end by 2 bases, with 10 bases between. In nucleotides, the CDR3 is TGTGCCAGCAGCTTAGTGAGGGGTTTCACAGATACGCAGTATTTT. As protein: CASSLVRGFTDTQYF.

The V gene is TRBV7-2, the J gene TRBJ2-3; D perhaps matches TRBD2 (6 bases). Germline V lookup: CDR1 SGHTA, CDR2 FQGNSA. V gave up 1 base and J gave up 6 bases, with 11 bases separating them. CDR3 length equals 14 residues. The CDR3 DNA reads TGTGCCAGCAGCTTAGGCGGGGTCGGTGATACGCAGTATTTT. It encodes CASSLGGVGDTQYF.

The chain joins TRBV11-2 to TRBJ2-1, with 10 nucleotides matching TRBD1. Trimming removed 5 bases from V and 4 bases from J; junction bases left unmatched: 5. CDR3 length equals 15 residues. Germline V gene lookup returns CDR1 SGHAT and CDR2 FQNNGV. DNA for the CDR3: TGTGCCAGCAGCCAAGGGACAGGGGATTACAATGAGCAGTTCTTC. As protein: CASSQGTGDYNEQFF.